These 23 T cell receptor beta chains share one sample of origin, sequenced in a study of T cells in narcolepsy. TCRdb's copy holds only in-frame clones and misses some; the assay was immunoSEQ multiplex PCR. The sample consists of some 17,000 clones, over 75% of them appearing once. Sequencing used memory (CD45RA-) CD4+ T cells from blood. The receptors originated from a human donor in good health.

The genes are TRBV11-3 and TRBJ1-1, with 9 bases matching TRBD1. The CDR3 extends over 15 amino acids. With 3 bases clipped from V and 1 base from J, the junction kept 3 bases outside the gene matches. Germline V gene sequence: CDR1 SGHNT, CDR2 YENEEA. CDR3 protein: CASSLMGQGNTEAFF. The DNA of the CDR3 is TGTGCCAGCAGCTTGATGGGACAGGGGAACACTGAAGCTTTCTTT.

The chain has TRBV29-1 and TRBJ2-3, with 12 bases aligning to TRBD2. Germline CDR1 is SQVTM and CDR2 is ANQGSEA. CDR3 length equals 15 residues. V shed 5 bases and J 5 bases; nucleotides not matched to a gene: 8. This CDR3 is CSVTLAGGPLDTQYF. Written as DNA, the CDR3 is TGCAGCGTTACCCTAGCGGGAGGGCCCCTAGATACGCAGTATTTT.

The chain carries TRBV6-5 and TRBJ1-2; D not certain. The CDR3 has 15 amino acids. From germline, CDR1 is MNHEY and CDR2 SVGAGI. V dropped 5 bases and J dropped 2 bases, with 15 bases sitting between them. CDR3 protein: CASSQTHGGNYGYTF. The DNA for the CDR3 is TGTGCCAGCAGTCAGACCCACGGAGGGAACTATGGCTACACCTTC.

The rearrangement links TRBV4-3 to TRBJ2-1, with TRBD2 matching 11 bases. The germline V gene encodes CDR1 LGHNA and CDR2 YSLEER. The CDR3 is 13 residues long. V gave up 2 bases and J gave up 15 bases; unmatched junction bases: 6. The CDR3: CASSQNIGTSGFF. CDR3 nucleotide sequence: TGCGCCAGCAGCCAAAATATCGGGACTAGCGGGTTCTTC.

V gene TRBV30 combines with J gene TRBJ2-1; 11 bases line up with TRBD1. Germline lookup yields CDR1 GTSNPN and CDR2 SVGIG (reference sequence). CDR3 length: 15 residues. V was pared by 2 bases and J by 7 bases, with 7 bases of the junction left unmatched. Written as DNA, the CDR3 is TGTGCCTGGAGTATAGGGACAGGGGGTAGGAATGAGCAGTTCTTC. Its protein is CAWSIGTGGRNEQFF.

As for this clone: Mismatch with germline at one junction end may stem from a read error. CDR3 sequence: CVSSLEGSGEQFF. In DNA form, the CDR3 reads TGTGTCAGCAGCTTGGAAGGATCGGGTGAGCAGTTCTTC. The V call is TRBV13, the J call TRBJ2-1, with D unresolved. CDR1 and CDR2 (germline): PRHDT, FYEKMQ (reference sequence). The CDR3 has 13 residues.

DNA for the CDR3: TGTGCCTGGAGTGACGGCACCACTGAAGCTTTCTTT. Translation gives CAWSDGTTEAFF. The chain recombines TRBV30 with TRBJ1-1; D gene unclear. The ends were cut back, 1 base at V and 4 bases at J, with 7 bases in the middle. This CDR3 spans 12 amino acids. Germline V gives CDR1 GTSNPN, CDR2 SVGIG (reference sequence). Looking up the rest from reference TRBV30 and TRBJ1-1 gives the full variable domain: SQTIHQWPATLVQPVGSPLSLECTVEGTSNPNLYWYRQAAGRGLQLLFYSVGIGQISSEVPQNLSASRPQDRQFILSSKKLLLSDSGFYLCAWSDGTTEAFFGQGTRLTVV.

The chain is built from TRBV6-4 and TRBJ2-1; a possible D gene is TRBD2 (6 bases). The germline V gene encodes CDR1 MRHNA and CDR2 SNTAGT. V was trimmed by 2 bases and J by 7 bases, leaving 15 bases between them. The CDR3 extends over 15 amino acids. This CDR3 is CASSDPGTGVNEQFF. The CDR3 DNA reads as TGTGCCAGCAGTGACCCCGGGACGGGAGTTAATGAGCAGTTCTTC.

This chain's CDR3 is CSVSADPYEQYF. The DNA of the CDR3 is TGCAGCGTTTCTGCGGACCCCTACGAGCAGTACTTC. The chain has TRBV29-1 and TRBJ2-7; D remains ambiguous. Trimming pared 5 bases from V and 2 bases from J, leaving 10 bases between. The CDR3 totals 12 residues. Germline V CDR1 and CDR2: SQVTM, ANQGSEA.

The rearrangement uses TRBV9 and TRBJ2-3, with 10 positions matching TRBD2. The CDR3 covers 15 residues. Germline loops: CDR1 SGDLS, CDR2 YYNGEE. V was pared by 4 bases and J by 6 bases, with 8 bases of the junction left unmatched. Written as DNA, the CDR3 is TGTGCCAGCAGCCCAAGACTAGCGGGTGCTGATACGCAGTATTTT. Encoded protein: CASSPRLAGADTQYF.

The chain combines TRBV5-1 with TRBJ1-2, with 9 bases that match TRBD1. CDR1 is SGHRS and CDR2 is YFSETQ in the germline V gene. After removal of 4 bases from V and 3 bases from J, the junction contained 7 bases not matched to a gene. The CDR3 has 15 residues. CDR3 loop: CASSMEQGAYYGYTF. As DNA, the CDR3 is TGCGCCAGCAGCATGGAACAGGGGGCGTACTATGGCTACACCTTC.

This clone was seen only once. At one end the junction does not follow the germline gene, possibly because of a read error. The chain has TRBV6-5 and TRBJ1-6; D gene unclear. This CDR3 region has 12 residues. Germline V gene lookup returns CDR1 MNHEY and CDR2 SVGAGI. The CDR3 loop reads CASSFSGGRPNF. DNA for the CDR3: TGTGCCAGCAGTTTCTCGGGAGGACGGCCCAACTTT.

The chain links TRBV15 to TRBJ2-1, with D hard to call. CDR3 length: 11 amino acids. V lost 8 bases, J lost 4 bases, and 6 bases lay in between. The germline V gene encodes CDR1 LNHNV and CDR2 YYDKDF (reference sequence). The CDR3 here is CATSEYNEQFF. CDR3 bases: TGTGCCACCTCAGAGTACAATGAGCAGTTCTTC.

In this sample, this clone turned up once. This chain links TRBV5-1 with TRBJ2-3; TRBD2 matches at 8 bases. This CDR3 comprises 15 residues. Trimming cost V 3 bases and J 2 bases; bases outside gene matches: 5. Germline CDR1 and CDR2: SGHRS and YFSETQ. CDR3 nucleotide sequence: TGCGCCAGCAGCTCCCGCGGGGGGCCCACAGATACGCAGTATTTT. Its protein is CASSSRGGPTDTQYF. Drawing the rest from reference TRBV5-1 and TRBJ2-3, the complete variable domain is KAGVTQTPRYLIKTRGQQVTLSCSPISGHRSVSWYQQTPGQGLQFLFEYFSETQRNKGNFPGRFSGRQFSNSRSEMNVSTLELGDSALYLCASSSRGGPTDTQYFGPGTRLTVL.

CDR3 region: CASSVAQGVYNEQFF. CDR3 bases: TGTGCCAGCAGCGTCGCCCAAGGGGTTTATAATGAGCAGTTCTTC. V and J are TRBV6-1 and TRBJ2-1; perhaps TRBD1 as D (5 bases). Trimming shortened V by 6 bases and J by 7 bases, and 19 bases separated the two germline ends. CDR1 is MNHNS and CDR2 is SASEGT in the germline V gene. There are 15 residues in the CDR3.

This clone has just a few counts. The rearrangement uses TRBV11-3 and TRBJ1-1; no reliable D call. Between the trimmed V and J ends, which lost 3 bases and 7 bases, there was a span of 9 bases. The CDR3 length is 12 residues. The germline V gene encodes CDR1 SGHNT and CDR2 YENEEA. CDR3 residues: CASSFGGLEAFF. The CDR3 DNA reads TGTGCCAGCAGCTTCGGCGGACTTGAAGCTTTCTTT.

V is TRBV10-2 and J is TRBJ1-1; D is unresolved. Looked up from germline, CDR1 is WSHSY and CDR2 is SAAADI. Trimming removed 3 bases from V and 2 bases from J, with 4 bases in between. CDR3 length: 12 amino acids. CDR3 region: CASSDSNTEAFF. The DNA for the CDR3 is TGCGCCAGCAGTGACAGTAACACTGAAGCTTTCTTT.

This clone was found once. J is TRBJ2-5 and V is TRBV11-3, with TRBD2 as a possible D gene (5 bases). This CDR3 has 12 residues. Germline V lookup: CDR1 SGHNT, CDR2 YENEEA. Trimming pared 2 bases from V and 10 bases from J, leaving 11 bases between. The CDR3 bases are TGTGCCAGCAGCTTATCCGAGGGAATCCAGTACTTC. Residues: CASSLSEGIQYF.

The rearrangement joins TRBV29-1 to TRBJ1-1; D gene unclear. This CDR3 is built from 14 residues. From germline, CDR1 is SQVTM and CDR2 ANQGSEA. The germline V and J ends were trimmed by 4 bases and 0 bases, with 12 bases remaining between them. CDR3 coding DNA: TGCAGCGTTGGCCTTAATGCCGTGAACACTGAAGCTTTCTTT. This encodes CSVGLNAVNTEAFF.

The chain joins TRBV18 to TRBJ1-2; a possible D gene is TRBD1 (5 bases). The CDR3 contains 13 residues. CDR1 and CDR2 (germline): KGHSH, LQKENI. V was clipped by 1 base and J by 8 bases, with 11 bases between them. CDR3 DNA sequence: TGTGCCAGCTCACCACAGGAGGGGAGCGGCTACACCTTC. Amino acids: CASSPQEGSGYTF.

This chain links TRBV11-1 with TRBJ2-7; 8 bases fit TRBD1. Germline V lookup: CDR1 SGHAT, CDR2 FQDESV (reference sequence). Trimming took 4 bases from V and 2 from J; bases not matched to a gene: 7. This CDR3 is 15 amino acids long. CDR3 nucleotides: TGTGCCAGCAGCTCCCAGACAGGGGTCGCCTACGAGCAGTACTTC. Translation: CASSSQTGVAYEQYF.

The V call is TRBV7-6, the J call TRBJ2-5, with D perhaps being TRBD1 or TRBD2 (6 bases each). Per germline, CDR1 SGHVS and CDR2 FNYEAQ. V was shortened by 1 base and J by 4 bases, with 19 bases between the two germline ends. The CDR3 extends over 17 amino acids. CDR3 DNA sequence: TGTGCCAGCAGCTTAGTTATCGGGGGCTCGGGGGCAGAGACCCAGTACTTC. Amino acid sequence: CASSLVIGGSGAETQYF. The whole variable domain, filled in from reference TRBV7-6 and TRBJ2-5, reads GAGVSQSPRYKVTKRGQDVALRCDPISGHVSLYWYRQALGQGPEFLTYFNYEAQQDKSGLPNDRFSAERPEGSISTLTIQRTEQRDSAMYRCASSLVIGGSGAETQYFGPGTRLLVL.

The V and J genes are TRBV30 and TRBJ1-2, with 8 bases fitting TRBD1. This CDR3 comprises 15 residues. Trimming removed 3 bases from V and 1 base from J; junction bases left unmatched: 7. Germline loops: CDR1 GTSNPN, CDR2 SVGIG (reference sequence). This CDR3 is CAWRHGTGVNYGYTF. CDR3 coding DNA: TGTGCCTGGAGGCACGGGACAGGCGTTAACTATGGCTACACCTTC.